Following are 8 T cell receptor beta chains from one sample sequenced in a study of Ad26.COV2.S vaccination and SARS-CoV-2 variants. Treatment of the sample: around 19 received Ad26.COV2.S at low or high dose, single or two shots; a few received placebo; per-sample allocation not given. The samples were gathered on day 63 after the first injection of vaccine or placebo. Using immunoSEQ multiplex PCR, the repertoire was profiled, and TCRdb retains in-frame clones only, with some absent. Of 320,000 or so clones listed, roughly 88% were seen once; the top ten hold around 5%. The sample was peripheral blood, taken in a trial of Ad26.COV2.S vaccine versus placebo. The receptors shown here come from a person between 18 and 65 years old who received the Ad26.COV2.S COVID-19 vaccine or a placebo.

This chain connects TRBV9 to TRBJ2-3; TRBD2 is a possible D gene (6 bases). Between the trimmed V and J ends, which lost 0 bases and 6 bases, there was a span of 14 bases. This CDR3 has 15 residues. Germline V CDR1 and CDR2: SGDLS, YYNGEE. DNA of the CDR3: TGTGCCAGCAGCGTAGGAGGGCGTGGGGGGGATACGCAGTATTTT. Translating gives CASSVGGRGGDTQYF.

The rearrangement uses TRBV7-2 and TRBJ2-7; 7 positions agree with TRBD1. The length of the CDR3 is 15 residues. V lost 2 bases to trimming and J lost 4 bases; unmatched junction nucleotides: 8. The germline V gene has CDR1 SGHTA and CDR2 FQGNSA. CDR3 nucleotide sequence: TGTGCCAGCAGCTTACGGGACAGCCAGAATTACGAGCAGTACTTC. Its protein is CASSLRDSQNYEQYF.

The CDR3 sequence is CASSEAPIRFLQGSCEQYF. CDR3 nucleotides: TGCGCCAGCAGTGAAGCCCCAATTAGGTTCTTGCAGGGTTCGTGCGAGCAGTACTTC. This chain links TRBV10-1 with TRBJ2-7; possibly TRBD1 for D (5 bases). Trimming cost V 3 bases and J 6 bases, with 30 bases left between them. Germline loops: CDR1 WNHNN, CDR2 SYGVQD (reference sequence). The CDR3 loop spans 19 amino acids.

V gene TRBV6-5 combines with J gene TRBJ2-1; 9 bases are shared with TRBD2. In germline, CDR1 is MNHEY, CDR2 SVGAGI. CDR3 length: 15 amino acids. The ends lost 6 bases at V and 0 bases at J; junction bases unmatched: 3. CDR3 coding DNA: TGTGCCAGCAGCCGGACTAGCGTCTCCTACAATGAGCAGTTCTTC. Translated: CASSRTSVSYNEQFF.

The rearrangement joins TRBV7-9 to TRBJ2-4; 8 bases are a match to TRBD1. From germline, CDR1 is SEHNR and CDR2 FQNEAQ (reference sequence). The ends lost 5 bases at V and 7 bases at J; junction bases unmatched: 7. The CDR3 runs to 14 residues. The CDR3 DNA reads TGTGCCAGCAGCGCCGGGACAGGAGGGAACATTCAGTACTTC. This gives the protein CASSAGTGGNIQYF.

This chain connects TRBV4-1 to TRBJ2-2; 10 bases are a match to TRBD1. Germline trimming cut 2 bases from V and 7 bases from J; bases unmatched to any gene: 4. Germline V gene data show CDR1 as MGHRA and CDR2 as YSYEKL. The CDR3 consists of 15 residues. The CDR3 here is CASSQPGQGIGELFF. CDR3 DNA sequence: TGCGCCAGCAGCCAACCGGGACAGGGGATCGGGGAGCTGTTTTTT.

The CDR3 spells CASSLGAGIGWQAFF. The CDR3 bases are TGTGCCAGCAGCTTGGGGGCAGGGATAGGTTGGCAAGCTTTCTTT. This chain links TRBV11-3 with TRBJ1-1; D possibly corresponds to TRBD1 (6 bases). Trimming left V 3 bases short and J 9 bases short, with 20 bases between. This CDR3 contains 15 residues. Germline CDR1 SGHNT, CDR2 YENEEA.

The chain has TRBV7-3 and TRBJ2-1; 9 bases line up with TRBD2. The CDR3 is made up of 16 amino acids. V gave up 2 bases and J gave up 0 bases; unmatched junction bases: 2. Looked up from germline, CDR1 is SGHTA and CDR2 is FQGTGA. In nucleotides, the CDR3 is TGTGCCAGCAGCTTAGGACTAGCGAGCTCCTACAATGAGCAGTTCTTC. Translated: CASSLGLASSYNEQFF.